The next 32 T cell receptor beta chains were all read from a single sample in a study of blood T cell repertoires in COVID-19. The table came from immunoSEQ multiplex PCR; TCRdb's copy has only in-frame clones and leaves some out. The table has about 410,000 clones, 89% seen once. The specimen sequenced was peripheral blood. These receptors were taken from a woman aged 40 to 55 with COVID-19, enrolled during active disease.

The CDR3: CASSQNFREKLFF. Written as DNA, the CDR3 is TGTGCCAGCAGCCAAAATTTTCGTGAAAAACTGTTTTTT. This chain joins TRBV14 and TRBJ1-4; unclear D gene. Germline V gene lookup returns CDR1 SGHDN and CDR2 FVKESK. The CDR3 sequence is 13 residues long. The V end lost 2 bases, the J end lost 7 bases, and 8 bases lay between the germline ends.

This chain connects TRBV19 to TRBJ1-2; D may be TRBD1 (6 bases). Germline V gene data show CDR1 as LNHDA and CDR2 as SQIVND (reference sequence). V lost 6 bases, J lost 8 bases, and 13 bases lay in between. The CDR3 has 12 amino acids. CDR3 nucleotide sequence: TGTGCCAGTAGCTCACAGGGATGGGGCTACACCTTC. This sequence encodes CASSSQGWGYTF.

The sample holds one count of this clone. V and J are TRBV5-5 and TRBJ2-1, with 12 bases aligning to TRBD1. The CDR3 spans 16 residues. Germline V gene lookup returns CDR1 SGHKS and CDR2 YYEKEE (reference sequence). V lost 3 bases to trimming and J lost 11 bases; unmatched junction nucleotides: 12. In nucleotides, the CDR3 is TGTGCCAGCAGCTCCCCGGGACAGGGGGCCCAACGGAAGCAGTTCTTC. It translates to CASSSPGQGAQRKQFF. Filled out from reference TRBV5-5 and TRBJ2-1, the complete variable domain reads DAGVTQSPTHLIKTRGQQVTLRCSPISGHKSVSWYQQVLGQGPQFIFQYYEKEERGRGNFPDRFSARQFPNYSSELNVNALLLGDSALYLCASSSPGQGAQRKQFFGPGTRLTVL.

The chain combines TRBV15 with TRBJ2-5; unclear D gene. V was trimmed by 0 bases and J by 5 bases, leaving 7 bases between them. The CDR3 loop spans 13 amino acids. CDR1 and CDR2 from the germline V gene are LNHNV and YYDKDF (reference sequence). This chain's CDR3 is CATSRDLEETQYF. The CDR3 coding sequence is TGTGCCACCAGCAGAGATCTCGAGGAGACCCAGTACTTC.

The V call is TRBV7-2, the J call TRBJ2-3, with 7 bases fitting TRBD2. CDR1 is SGHTA and CDR2 is FQGNSA in the germline V gene. The CDR3 totals 16 residues. The V gene end was trimmed by 5 bases and the J gene end by 6 bases; junction bases not matched to a gene: 14. CDR3 loop: CASSRRDVAGRDTQYF. In nucleotides, the CDR3 is TGTGCCAGCAGCCGGAGGGACGTAGCGGGTCGGGATACGCAGTATTTT.

V gene TRBV7-3 combines with J gene TRBJ2-2, with 9 bases matching TRBD1. The length of the CDR3 is 16 residues. V lost 5 bases, J lost 4 bases, and 8 bases stayed unmatched. Germline V lookup: CDR1 SGHTA, CDR2 FQGTGA. In DNA, the CDR3 is TGTGCCAGCAGCCTGAACAGGGGGCAGGGCACCGGGGAGCTGTTTTTT. Translation gives CASSLNRGQGTGELFF.

V and J are TRBV27 and TRBJ1-5, with 8 bases matching TRBD1. V trimming: 5 bases; J trimming: 6 bases; junction bases outside the gene matches: 9. CDR1 is MNHEY, CDR2 SMNVEV, per germline (reference sequence). This CDR3 comprises 15 residues. The CDR3 DNA follows: TGTGCCAGCAGTCCAAGACAGGGGCGGAGTCAGCCCCAGCATTTT. Its protein is CASSPRQGRSQPQHF.

V is TRBV5-1 and J is TRBJ1-5; TRBD1 is a possible D gene (5 bases). The CDR3 loop spans 15 amino acids. Trimming took off 0 bases at V and 7 bases at J, with 14 bases between the two ends. Germline-derived CDR1 and CDR2 are SGHRS and YFSETQ. The DNA for the CDR3 is TGCGCCAGCAGCTTGGCCGGGGGATTCGGACAGCCCCAGCATTTT. Its translation: CASSLAGGFGQPQHF.

The rearrangement links TRBV7-3 to TRBJ2-7; weak D call: TRBD2 (6 bases). This CDR3 has 17 residues. The V gene's germline CDR1 is SGHTA and CDR2 FQGTGA. Trimming took 5 bases from V and 2 from J, leaving 22 bases between them. The CDR3 DNA reads as TGTGCCAGCAGCCCCCTGGAGACTAGACACTATGCCTACGAGCAGTACTTC. Translation: CASSPLETRHYAYEQYF. Using reference TRBV7-3 and TRBJ2-7 for the parts outside the CDR3, the full variable domain is GAGVSQTPSNKVTEKGKYVELRCDPISGHTALYWYRQSLGQGPEFLIYFQGTGAADDSGLPNDRFFAVRPEGSVSTLKIQRTERGDSAVYLCASSPLETRHYAYEQYFGPGTRLTVT.

The V and J genes are TRBV3-1 (or the pseudogene TRBV3-2) and TRBJ1-4; 12 positions agree with TRBD1. The germline V gene encodes CDR1 LGHDT and CDR2 YNNKEL (reference sequence). Unmatched junction bases numbered 9, after V lost 3 bases and J lost 10 bases. The CDR3 covers 16 residues. The CDR3 nucleotides are TGTGCCAGCAGCCATGGGACAGGGGGCATGTTCGGAAAACTGTTTTTT. This codes for CASSHGTGGMFGKLFF.

This chain links TRBV6-4 with TRBJ1-1; D is perhaps TRBD1 (5 bases). The germline V gene encodes CDR1 MRHNA and CDR2 SNTAGT. The CDR3 extends over 14 amino acids. Trimming left V 4 bases short and J 0 bases short, with 9 bases between. The CDR3 bases are TGTGCCAGCAGTGTAGACAGTTTGAACACTGAAGCTTTCTTT. This gives the protein CASSVDSLNTEAFF.

The chain uses TRBV3-1 (or the pseudogene TRBV3-2) and TRBJ1-1, with TRBD1 matching over 12 bases. The CDR3 extends over 15 amino acids. The germline CDR1 and CDR2 sequences are LGHDT and YNNKEL (reference sequence). J gave up 11 bases and V 5 bases, and 12 bases lay outside the gene matches. Here the CDR3 DNA reads TGTGCCAGCAGCGGGGGACAGGGGGCGCGTAGGAGGGCTTTCTTT. Its translation: CASSGGQGARRRAFF.

The chain recombines TRBV28 with TRBJ1-1, with D possibly being TRBD1 (6 bases). V was pared by 4 bases and J by 1 base, with 10 bases between. The CDR3 sequence is 14 residues long. CDR1 is MDHEN and CDR2 is SYDVKM in the germline V gene. This CDR3 is CASSSDRPNTEAFF. The DNA for the CDR3 is TGTGCCAGCAGTTCCGACAGGCCGAACACTGAAGCTTTCTTT.

Remarks on this clone: A read error may account for a junction end that differs from germline. V is TRBV7-7 and J is TRBJ2-5; 11 positions match TRBD2. CDR3 length: 15 residues. CDR1 and CDR2 from the germline V gene are SSHAT and FNYEAQ (reference sequence). CDR3 sequence: CASSLASGRLETQYF. In DNA, the CDR3 is TGTGCTAGCAGCTTAGCTAGCGGGAGGTTGGAGACCCAGTACTTC.

The V call is TRBV6-5, the J call TRBJ2-3; D remains unclear. This CDR3 has 11 residues. Per the germline V gene, CDR1 is MNHEY and CDR2 is SVGAGI. V was trimmed by 6 bases and J by 2 bases, leaving 3 bases between them. Here the CDR3 DNA reads TGTGCCAGCAGGTACACAGATACGCAGTATTTT. As protein: CASRYTDTQYF.

The rearrangement links TRBV5-1 to TRBJ1-2, with TRBD1 matching 10 bases. Germline V gene lookup returns CDR1 SGHRS and CDR2 YFSETQ. V was clipped by 0 bases and J by 3 bases; unmatched bases: 2. This CDR3 region has 15 residues. The CDR3, as DNA: TGCGCCAGCAGCTTGGATGGACAGGGGGACTATGGCTACACCTTC. Translating gives CASSLDGQGDYGYTF.

This chain joins TRBV5-1 and TRBJ2-1; no firm D call. The CDR3 is made up of 15 amino acids. The V gene's germline CDR1 is SGHRS and CDR2 YFSETQ. The V and J ends lost 1 base and 0 bases respectively, with 8 bases between them. Here the CDR3 DNA reads TGCGCCAGCAGCTTGCACTTGAGCTCCTACAATGAGCAGTTCTTC. It translates to CASSLHLSSYNEQFF.

V and J are TRBV7-2 and TRBJ1-4; 9 nucleotides agree with TRBD1. The CDR3 loop spans 14 amino acids. With V trimmed by 4 bases and J by 6 bases, 3 bases remained unmatched. Germline-derived CDR1 and CDR2 are SGHTA and FQGNSA. CDR3 sequence: CASSYDRGDEKLFF. The CDR3 DNA is TGTGCCAGCAGCTACGACAGGGGGGATGAAAAACTGTTTTTT.

This clone was seen just once. V and J are TRBV27 and TRBJ1-1; 8 nucleotides agree with TRBD1. Unmatched junction bases numbered 8, after V lost 5 bases and J lost 3 bases. Germline V gene sequence: CDR1 MNHEY, CDR2 SMNVEV (reference sequence). The CDR3 extends over 15 amino acids. CDR3 sequence reads: CASSQQGDLDTEAFF. CDR3 DNA: TGTGCCAGCAGTCAACAGGGGGATCTCGACACTGAAGCTTTCTTT.

CDR3 sequence reads: CASSLVTGHNQPQHF. The DNA for the CDR3 is TGTGCCAGCAGCTTAGTCACAGGGCACAATCAGCCCCAGCATTTT. The chain recombines TRBV7-2 with TRBJ1-5; D perhaps matches TRBD1 (6 bases). The V and J ends lost 1 base and 3 bases respectively, with 10 bases between them. Looked up from germline, CDR1 is SGHTA and CDR2 is FQGNSA. The CDR3 is 15 residues long.

This chain links TRBV2 with TRBJ2-7, with D unresolved. The CDR3 has 13 residues. Germline V gene sequence: CDR1 SNHLY, CDR2 FYNNEI. Trimming took off 11 bases at V and 0 bases at J, with 14 bases between the two ends. The chain's CDR3 is CAGRVMSSYEQYF. CDR3 DNA: TGTGCCGGCCGGGTAATGAGCTCCTACGAGCAGTACTTC.

CDR3 amino acids: CASSSAGGQLETQYF. As DNA, the CDR3 is TGTGCCAGCAGCTCAGCGGGGGGGCAGTTGGAGACCCAGTACTTC. The chain joins TRBV7-3 to TRBJ2-5; 10 bases map to TRBD2. J was trimmed by 5 bases and V by 4 bases; bases with no gene match: 7. This CDR3 has 15 amino acids. Per the germline V gene, CDR1 is SGHTA and CDR2 is FQGTGA.

This sequence joins TRBV24-1 and TRBJ1-4; TRBD1 might be the D (5 bases). Deletions cut 5 bases from V and 10 bases from J, with 16 bases between. This CDR3 region has 14 residues. CDR1 and CDR2 from the germline V gene are KGHDR and SFDVKD. The chain's CDR3 is CATSAGGSHVKLFF. The CDR3 region has the DNA TGTGCCACCAGTGCCGGGGGATCTCATGTAAAACTGTTTTTT.

The chain links TRBV21-1 to TRBJ2-7; TRBD1 is the table's D call and was not checked against the DNA. TRBV21-1 is a pseudogene locus. CDR3 size: 19 residues. CDR3 residues: CASSKELQDRGRATYEQYF. The DNA for the CDR3 is TGTGCCAGCAGCAAAGAGCTCCAGGACAGGGGGCGCGCAACCTACGAGCAGTACTTC.

CDR3 in DNA: TGTGCCAGCAGCTTAGCCAGGGCAGGTGAGGAGACCCAGTACTTC. This translates into CASSLARAGEETQYF. The chain couples TRBV7-9 to TRBJ2-5, with D maybe TRBD1 (5 bases). The V and J ends lost 0 bases and 5 bases respectively, with 13 bases between them. This CDR3 is 15 amino acids long. Germline V gene sequence: CDR1 SEHNR, CDR2 FQNEAQ (reference sequence). Combining the CDR3 with reference TRBV7-9 and TRBJ2-5 gives the whole variable domain DTGVSQNPRHKITKRGQNVTFRCDPISEHNRLYWYRQTLGQGPEFLTYFQNEAQLEKSRLLSDRFSAERPKGSFSTLEIQRTEQGDSAMYLCASSLARAGEETQYFGPGTRLLVL.

This sequence joins TRBV30 and TRBJ2-7; the D is unclear. Germline CDR1 is GTSNPN and CDR2 is SVGIG (reference sequence). The V gene lost 0 bases and the J gene lost 1 base, with 7 bases spanning the gap. The length of the CDR3 is 13 residues. CDR3 nucleotide sequence: TGTGCCTGGAGTGTTTCGGTTTCCTACGAGCAGTACTTC. Translating it yields CAWSVSVSYEQYF.

This clone was recorded once. The rearrangement joins TRBV7-2 to TRBJ1-1, with D perhaps TRBD1 (6 bases). There are 15 residues in the CDR3. V dropped 5 bases and J dropped 1 base, with 14 bases sitting between them. CDR1 SGHTA and CDR2 FQGNSA come from the germline V gene. CDR3 coding DNA: TGTGCCAGCAGCAGAGAAGGGACACCGAACACTGAAGCTTTCTTT. Translation: CASSREGTPNTEAFF.

The V and J genes are TRBV9 and TRBJ2-1, with 13 bases fitting TRBD2. The CDR3 length is 15 residues. Losses at the gene ends were 3 bases for V and 6 bases for J; bases not matched to a gene: 3. From germline, CDR1 is SGDLS and CDR2 YYNGEE. The CDR3 sequence is CASSAGTSGVNEQFF. Here the CDR3 DNA reads TGTGCCAGCAGCGCCGGGACTAGCGGGGTCAATGAGCAGTTCTTC.

A single count supports this clone. The chain uses TRBV3-1 (or the pseudogene TRBV3-2) and TRBJ1-1, with D perhaps matching TRBD1 (5 bases). This CDR3 contains 13 residues. Germline assignment: CDR1 LGHDT and CDR2 YNNKEL (reference sequence). Trimming removed 1 base at V and 6 bases at J, with 9 bases between. The CDR3 loop reads CASSQGRVPEAFF. In DNA, the CDR3 is TGTGCCAGCAGCCAAGGCAGGGTCCCTGAAGCTTTCTTT.

Concerning this clone itself: The junction does not match germline at one end; this may be a read error. This chain connects TRBV7-7 to TRBJ1-1; possible D gene TRBD1, 5 bases. Germline V gives CDR1 SSHAT, CDR2 FNYEAQ (reference sequence). CDR3 length: 15 residues. CDR3 bases: TGTGCTAGCAGCCCCCGGGAGGGGTGGAACACTGAAGCTTTCTTT. As protein: CASSPREGWNTEAFF.

This chain connects TRBV5-1 to TRBJ1-1; D is uncertain. This CDR3 is built from 13 residues. Trimming removed 1 base at V and 2 bases at J, with 6 bases between. CDR1 and CDR2 from the germline V gene are SGHRS and YFSETQ. This chain's CDR3 is CASSLSRNTEAFF. The CDR3 DNA reads as TGCGCCAGCAGCTTGTCCAGAAACACTGAAGCTTTCTTT.

The V and J genes are TRBV7-9 and TRBJ1-4; TRBD1 matches 11 bases. J gave up 8 bases and V 5 bases, and 13 bases lay outside the gene matches. This CDR3 spans 17 amino acids. Germline values: CDR1 SEHNR, CDR2 FQNEAQ (reference sequence). The DNA of the CDR3 is TGTGCCAGCAGCCCCCGAGGACAGGGGGCAGTAGGGGAAAAACTGTTTTTT. Protein product: CASSPRGQGAVGEKLFF.